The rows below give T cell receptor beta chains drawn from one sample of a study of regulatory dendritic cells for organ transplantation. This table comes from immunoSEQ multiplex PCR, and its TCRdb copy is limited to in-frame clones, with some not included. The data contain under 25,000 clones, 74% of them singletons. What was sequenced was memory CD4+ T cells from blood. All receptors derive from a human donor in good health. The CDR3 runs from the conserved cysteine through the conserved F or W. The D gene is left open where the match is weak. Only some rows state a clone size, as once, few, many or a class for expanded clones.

TGTGCCAGCAGCCGAGGCTACAGGTACGAGGCTGCTGGAAACACCATATATTTT CASSRGYRYEAAGNTIYF - TRBJ1-3 TRBV7-8 -
TGCGCCAGCAGCTGGGGCGGGGACAGGGGGAGTGAGCAGTTCTTC CASSWGGDRGSEQFF TRBD1 TRBJ2-1 TRBV5-1 -
TGTGCCAGCAGTTTAAGCGCGGGGGTTGCCTACAATGAGCAGTTCTTC CASSLSAGVAYNEQFF TRBD2 TRBJ2-1 TRBV6-6 once
TGTGCCAGCAGGTCGATCGGGGTCGACGAGCAGTACTTC CASRSIGVDEQYF - TRBJ2-7 TRBV6-1 -
TGTGCCAGCAGTCCGGCGGGGAGCACAGATACGCAGTATTTT CASSPAGSTDTQYF - TRBJ2-3 TRBV6-6 -
TGTGCTAGTGGTTTTGACAGCTTCGGACAGAAAGAGACCCAGTACTTC CASGFDSFGQKETQYF - TRBJ2-5 TRBV12-5 -
TGTGCCAGCAGCCCGACTAGCGACCTATACAATGAGCAGTTCTTC CASSPTSDLYNEQFF TRBD2 TRBJ2-1 TRBV7-2 -
TGTGCCAGCAGCTCCGCGGGTTTACCACCCGAGCAGTACTTC CASSSAGLPPEQYF - TRBJ2-7 TRBV9 -
TGTGCCAGCAGCTTTACTAGCGATTCACCCCTCCACTTT CASSFTSDSPLHF - TRBJ1-6 TRBV11-2 -
TGTGCCAGCTCCCACACCCTCCGGGACACCCCGACTGGAAACACCATATATTTT CASSHTLRDTPTGNTIYF - TRBJ1-3 TRBV18 -
TGTGCCAGCAGCGTAGCTCCCGGCAGGGCCTCAGATACGCAGTATTTT CASSVAPGRASDTQYF - TRBJ2-3 TRBV9 -
TGTGCCAGCAGTTCCCCGACAGGGGACGATCAGCCCCAGCATTTT CASSSPTGDDQPQHF TRBD1 TRBJ1-5 TRBV6-6 -
TGTGCCAGCCCCCCGGGCACTGAAGCTTTCTTT CASPPGTEAFF - TRBJ1-1 TRBV2 -
TGTGCCAGTAGCCCTCCGGGACAGGGTACGGTTAACGAGCAGTACTTC CASSPPGQGTVNEQYF TRBD1 TRBJ2-7 TRBV19 -
TGTGCCAGTAGTATATTAGGGGTGGGCTTAAACTATGGCTACACCTTC CASSILGVGLNYGYTF - TRBJ1-2 TRBV19 -
TGCGCCAGCAGCTTGGGACTGCTTAATGAGCAGTTCTTC CASSLGLLNEQFF - TRBJ2-1 TRBV5-1 once
TGCGCCAGCAGCCACCAGAGGGACAATCAGCCCCAGCATTTT CASSHQRDNQPQHF - TRBJ1-5 TRBV4-3 -